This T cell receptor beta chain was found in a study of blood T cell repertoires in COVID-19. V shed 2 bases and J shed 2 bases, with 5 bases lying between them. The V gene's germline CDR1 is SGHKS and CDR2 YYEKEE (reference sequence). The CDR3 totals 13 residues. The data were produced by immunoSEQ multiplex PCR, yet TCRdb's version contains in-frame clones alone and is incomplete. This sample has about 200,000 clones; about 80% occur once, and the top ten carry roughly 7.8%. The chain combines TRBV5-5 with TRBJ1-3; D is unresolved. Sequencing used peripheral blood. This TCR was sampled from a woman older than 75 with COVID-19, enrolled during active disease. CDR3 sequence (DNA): TGTGCCAGCAGCTTTACGGCTGGAAACACCATATATTTT. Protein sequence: CASSFTAGNTIYF. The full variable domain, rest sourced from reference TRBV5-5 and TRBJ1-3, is DAGVTQSPTHLIKTRGQQVTLRCSPISGHKSVSWYQQVLGQGPQFIFQYYEKEERGRGNFPDRFSARQFPNYSSELNVNALLLGDSALYLCASSFTAGNTIYFGEGSWLTVV.